Shown below are 27 T cell receptor beta chains from a single sample sequenced in a study of OX40 agonist ivuxolimab in advanced cancers. TCRdb's copy holds only in-frame clones and misses some; the assay was immunoSEQ multiplex PCR. The table has 55,000 to 85,000 clones, roughly 85% seen once. The starting material was CD4+ or CD8+ T cells sorted from blood, obtained in a trial of the OX40 agonist ivuxolimab. The receptor set was obtained from an adult with an advanced solid tumor such as melanoma, head and neck, liver or kidney cancer.

The chain couples TRBV28 to TRBJ2-7; 7 bases align to TRBD2. The CDR3 length is 17 residues. The V and J ends lost 4 bases and 3 bases, in that order; junction bases with no gene match: 15. Germline loops: CDR1 MDHEN, CDR2 SYDVKM. CDR3 sequence reads: CASSSIRPGGLGYEQYF. For the CDR3, the DNA is TGTGCCAGCAGTTCCATAAGGCCGGGAGGTTTGGGCTACGAGCAGTACTTC.

About this clone itself: One end of the junction varies from germline; a read error may be responsible. The V and J genes are TRBV7-7 and TRBJ1-1; a possible D gene is TRBD1 (5 bases). The CDR3 length is 13 residues. In germline, CDR1 is SSHAT, CDR2 FNYEAQ (reference sequence). The CDR3 DNA reads TGTGCTAGCAGCTTACAGGTGAACACTGAAGCTTTCTTT. Protein sequence: CASSLQVNTEAFF.

The chain recombines TRBV9 with TRBJ2-5, with 8 bases fitting TRBD2. The J segment lost 0 bases and the V segment lost 0 bases, leaving 10 bases of the junction unmatched. In germline, CDR1 is SGDLS, CDR2 YYNGEE. This CDR3 region has 18 residues. CDR3 DNA sequence: TGTGCCAGCAGCGTAGGAACATCGGGGGGGGCGCACCAAGAGACCCAGTACTTC. This sequence encodes CASSVGTSGGAHQETQYF.

The CDR3 loop reads CASSRSTGLGSHTDTQYF. CDR3 coding DNA: TGTGCCAGCAGTCGATCTACCGGACTAGGGAGTCACACAGATACGCAGTATTTT. The J gene is TRBJ2-3, the V gene TRBV28; the match to TRBD2 covers 7 bases. This CDR3 has 18 amino acids. Germline-derived CDR1 and CDR2 are MDHEN and SYDVKM. The junction had 16 bases not matched to a gene; V was cut back by 5 bases and J by 2 bases.

This chain uses TRBV19 with TRBJ2-5; TRBD2 is a possible D gene (6 bases). This CDR3 has 13 amino acids. The V and J ends lost 4 bases and 5 bases respectively, with 11 bases between them. Per the germline V gene, CDR1 is LNHDA and CDR2 is SQIVND (reference sequence). CDR3 sequence reads: CASSSLARETQYF. Written as DNA, the CDR3 is TGTGCCAGTAGTAGCCTAGCGAGGGAGACCCAGTACTTC.

The CDR3 nucleotides are TGTGCCAGCAGTTACGATTCAGGGGGCGTAATCACGGGACGCTCCTATAATTCACCCCTCCACTTT. Protein product: CASSYDSGGVITGRSYNSPLHF. This rearrangement joins TRBV27 to TRBJ1-6; 8 bases align to TRBD1. The V segment lost 4 bases and the J segment 0 bases; nucleotides outside the gene matches: 20. The CDR3 spans 22 residues. CDR1 and CDR2 (germline): MNHEY, SMNVEV (reference sequence).

The chain is built from TRBV25-1 and TRBJ2-5; tentatively, D is TRBD2 (6 bases). Trimming stripped 7 bases from V and 5 bases from J, with 8 bases between. Germline assignment: CDR1 MGHDK and CDR2 SYGVNS. The CDR3 loop spans 11 amino acids. The CDR3 DNA is TGTGCCAGCACGGGGAGGGAGACCCAGTACTTC. Amino acids: CASTGRETQYF.

The V gene is TRBV19, the J gene TRBJ1-2, with a weak D call TRBD1 (5 bases). This CDR3 is built from 13 residues. With 10 bases removed from V and 0 bases from J, the gap between germline ends came to 12 bases. Germline CDR1 and CDR2: LNHDA and SQIVND (reference sequence). CDR3: CATRQIPNYGYTF. As DNA, the CDR3 is TGTGCCACCAGACAGATTCCTAACTATGGCTACACCTTC.

The chain recombines TRBV5-7 with TRBJ1-2, with D perhaps TRBD1 (5 bases). TRBV5-7 is classed as an ORF, of uncertain function. V was cut by 4 bases and J by 8 bases, with 9 bases left in between. The CDR3 sequence is 11 residues long. CDR3 loop: CASSVRGGYTF. CDR3 bases: TGTGCCAGCAGCGTAAGGGGCGGCTACACCTTC.

The V gene is TRBV7-9, the J gene TRBJ2-2, with D tentatively TRBD1 (6 bases). Trimming stripped 5 bases from V and 1 base from J, with 8 bases between. Germline-derived CDR1 and CDR2 are SEHNR and FQNEAQ (reference sequence). This CDR3 has 14 amino acids. CDR3 coding DNA: TGTGCCAGCAGCATGGGACAGAACACCGGGGAGCTGTTTTTT. Its protein is CASSMGQNTGELFF.

The CDR3 spells CASSPRPEGNEQFF. CDR3 nucleotide sequence: TGTGCCAGCAGCCCGCGGCCGGAGGGGAATGAGCAGTTCTTC. This sequence joins TRBV5-5 and TRBJ2-1; D is possibly TRBD2 (6 bases). CDR3 length: 14 amino acids. The germline V and J ends were trimmed by 4 bases and 7 bases, with 15 bases remaining between them. From germline, CDR1 is SGHKS and CDR2 YYEKEE (reference sequence).

The chain is built from TRBV6-6 and TRBJ2-7; the match to TRBD2 covers 11 bases. J lost 6 bases, V lost 5 bases, and 9 bases had no gene match. Germline loops: CDR1 MNHNY, CDR2 SVGAGI (reference sequence). The CDR3 consists of 15 residues. CDR3 DNA sequence: TGTGCCAGCAGTCCAATTAGCGGGGGGGCCGGCGAGCAGTACTTC. It codes for CASSPISGGAGEQYF.

V and J are TRBV7-2 and TRBJ2-5; D call uncertain. The CDR3 consists of 14 residues. Per germline, CDR1 SGHTA and CDR2 FQGNSA. Between the trimmed V and J ends, which lost 1 base and 2 bases, there was a span of 8 bases. The chain's CDR3 is CASSLDGAQETQYF. The CDR3 DNA follows: TGTGCCAGCAGCTTAGATGGCGCACAAGAGACCCAGTACTTC.

The J gene is TRBJ1-5, the V gene TRBV6-5; unclear D gene. The germline V gene has CDR1 MNHEY and CDR2 SVGAGI. V lost 2 bases, J lost 0 bases, and 5 bases lay in between. The CDR3 spans 14 residues. For the CDR3, the DNA is TGTGCCAGCAGTTACCGGGCTAGCAATCAGCCCCAGCATTTT. Its translation is CASSYRASNQPQHF.

This CDR3 reads CASSLGWGTGNYEQYF. The CDR3 DNA follows: TGTGCCAGCAGCTTGGGTTGGGGGACAGGGAACTACGAGCAGTACTTC. This chain joins TRBV5-4 and TRBJ2-7; 9 nucleotides agree with TRBD1. The CDR3 runs 16 residues. The germline gives CDR1 SGHNT, CDR2 YYREEE (reference sequence). V trimming: 0 bases; J trimming: 3 bases; junction bases outside the gene matches: 7.

The chain joins TRBV7-8 to TRBJ2-7; D ambiguous. CDR3 length equals 12 residues. CDR1 and CDR2 (germline): SGHVS, FQNEAQ. V gave up 5 bases and J gave up 1 base, with 6 bases separating them. The CDR3 DNA follows: TGTGCCAGCAGCATACAGTCCTACGAGCAGTACTTC. Translation gives CASSIQSYEQYF. The full variable domain, in which reference TRBV7-8 and TRBJ2-7 provide the parts outside the CDR3, is GAGVSQSPRYKVAKRGQDVALRCDPISGHVSLFWYQQALGQGPEFLTYFQNEAQLDKSGLPSDRFFAERPEGSVSTLKIQRTQQEDSAVYLCASSIQSYEQYFGPGTRLTVT.

This clone was observed a few times. V usage is TRBV5-1 and J usage is TRBJ2-2; D may correspond to TRBD1 or TRBD2 (5 bases each). Trimming cost V 0 bases and J 0 bases, with 9 bases left between them. Looked up from germline, CDR1 is SGHRS and CDR2 is YFSETQ. This CDR3 has 16 residues. The CDR3: CASSLAGQSNTGELFF. The CDR3 region has the DNA TGCGCCAGCAGCTTGGCGGGGCAGTCGAACACCGGGGAGCTGTTTTTT.

Only one count was recorded for this clone. The chain joins TRBV15 to TRBJ2-6; no clear D gene. V was pared by 1 base and J by 0 bases, with 4 bases between. From germline, CDR1 is LNHNV and CDR2 YYDKDF (reference sequence). The CDR3 is 15 residues long. CDR3 protein: CATSRGISGANVLTF. The CDR3 DNA reads TGTGCCACCAGCAGAGGAATCTCTGGGGCCAACGTCCTGACTTTC.

The table lists this clone with a few counts. The chain couples TRBV13 to TRBJ2-2; TRBD1 agrees at 9 bases. This CDR3 region has 14 residues. CDR1 PRHDT and CDR2 FYEKMQ come from the germline V gene (reference sequence). V lost 7 bases, J lost 4 bases, and 4 bases stayed unmatched. The CDR3 sequence is CASTAQGATGELFF. The CDR3 DNA reads TGTGCCAGCACTGCACAGGGGGCCACCGGGGAGCTGTTTTTT.

The V and J genes are TRBV27 and TRBJ2-5; D ambiguous. There are 14 residues in the CDR3. V lost 3 bases and J lost 3, with 11 bases in between. CDR1 is MNHEY, CDR2 SMNVEV, per germline (reference sequence). The CDR3 sequence: CASSFKTAKETQYF. For the CDR3, the DNA is TGTGCCAGCAGTTTTAAAACAGCGAAAGAGACCCAGTACTTC.

The rearrangement joins TRBV6-5 to TRBJ1-1; TRBD1 aligns across 11 bases. CDR3 length: 16 residues. The J segment lost 2 bases and the V segment lost 0 bases, leaving 2 bases of the junction unmatched. CDR1 MNHEY and CDR2 SVGAGI come from the germline V gene. CDR3 in amino acids: CASSYSRTGGNTEAFF. DNA of the CDR3: TGTGCCAGCAGTTACTCCCGGACAGGGGGCAACACTGAAGCTTTCTTT.

V is TRBV7-3 and J is TRBJ1-1; no reliable D call. Looked up from germline, CDR1 is SGHTA and CDR2 is FQGTGA. The V and J ends lost 5 bases and 2 bases respectively, with 9 bases between them. The CDR3 consists of 13 residues. The CDR3, as DNA: TGTGCCAGCAGCCGAGAGCGTAACACTGAAGCTTTCTTT. Translated, it gives CASSRERNTEAFF.

The chain joins TRBV5-6 to TRBJ2-5; 7 nucleotides line up with TRBD1. The J call may not be correct, given that the DNA end is closer to TRBJ2-7. Looked up from germline, CDR1 is SGHDT and CDR2 is YYEEEE. This CDR3 is 16 amino acids long. The CDR3 DNA reads as TGTGCCAGCAGCGTGTGGACAACAGGGGACTCCTACGAGCAGTACTTC. It specifies CASSVWTTGDSYEQYF.

This sequence joins TRBV19 and TRBJ1-4; 7 bases are a match to TRBD1. Germline CDR1 reads LNHDA; CDR2 reads SQIVND (reference sequence). V trimming: 8 bases; J trimming: 4 bases; junction bases outside the gene matches: 10. The length of the CDR3 is 15 residues. CDR3 nucleotides: TGTGCCAGTCGCTCCACCGGGACAGATAATGAAAAACTGTTTTTT. Its translation is CASRSTGTDNEKLFF.

The gene calls are TRBV6-5 and TRBJ2-3; weak D call: TRBD1 (6 bases). Trimming stripped 2 bases from V and 2 bases from J, with 11 bases between. Germline V gene sequence: CDR1 MNHEY, CDR2 SVGAGI. The CDR3 contains 15 residues. The CDR3 DNA is TGTGCCAGCAGTTACGGCGGACAGCACACAGATACGCAGTATTTT. Translation gives CASSYGGQHTDTQYF.

The genes are TRBV7-2 and TRBJ1-1, with a possible D match to TRBD1 (6 bases). V was shortened by 5 bases and J by 6 bases, with 22 bases between the two germline ends. This CDR3 region has 16 residues. CDR1 and CDR2 from the germline V gene are SGHTA and FQGNSA. CDR3 sequence reads: CASSPQTGPGGAEAFF. For the CDR3, the DNA is TGTGCCAGCAGCCCCCAGACAGGACCCGGCGGGGCTGAAGCTTTCTTT.

The rearrangement uses TRBV27 and TRBJ1-1, with 7 bases identical to TRBD1. J was trimmed by 0 bases and V by 4 bases; bases with no gene match: 14. The germline gives CDR1 MNHEY, CDR2 SMNVEV (reference sequence). CDR3 length equals 18 residues. CDR3 bases: TGTGCCAGCAGTTCGGAAGGGAGGGGGCTAATCATGAACACTGAAGCTTTCTTT. Translated: CASSSEGRGLIMNTEAFF.